At least ten counts were recorded for the clone carrying this T cell receptor (beta chain). The lymph nodes were axillary draining lymph nodes from breast cancer patients. Via MiXCR, TCRdb re-called the multiplex PCR reads, giving one row per CDR3 protein. Counted here are tens of thousands of distinct CDR3 sequences, over 25% occurring once; the ten biggest clones make up over 8%. The data stem from a study of breast tumors, draining lymph nodes, adjacent tissues. V gave up 8 bases and J gave up 0 bases; unmatched junction bases: 3. The CDR3 contains 15 residues. CDR1 is SNHLY and CDR2 is FYNNEI in the germline V gene.

This chain links TRBV2 with TRBJ2-2; TRBD2 agrees at 10 bases. The material sequenced was axillary lymph node tissue. The clonotype comes from a female donor with breast cancer. Some clones in this sample may be carry-over from other donors' samples. CDR3 sequence (DNA): TGTGCCAGCGGAAGCGGGAGGGCGAACACCGGGGAGCTGTTTTTT. Translating it yields CASGSGRANTGELFF.